Reported below is one T cell receptor (beta chain). This entry comes from a study of T cell responses to AZD1222 COVID-19 vaccine. Clones were read by immunoSEQ multiplex PCR, and TCRdb kept only the in-frame ones, dropping some. The data show approximately 99,000 clones, around 90% seen once. The length of the CDR3 is 12 residues. The V and J ends lost 8 bases and 5 bases, in that order; junction bases with no gene match: 2. The chain employs TRBV12-3 or TRBV12-4 and TRBJ2-7; 11 nucleotides agree with TRBD1. The source is an adult in good health. The sample here was peripheral blood, taken on day 0 of AZD1222 vaccination. CDR3 region: CASWGQGDEQYF. CDR3 coding DNA: TGTGCCAGCTGGGGACAGGGGGACGAGCAGTACTTC.